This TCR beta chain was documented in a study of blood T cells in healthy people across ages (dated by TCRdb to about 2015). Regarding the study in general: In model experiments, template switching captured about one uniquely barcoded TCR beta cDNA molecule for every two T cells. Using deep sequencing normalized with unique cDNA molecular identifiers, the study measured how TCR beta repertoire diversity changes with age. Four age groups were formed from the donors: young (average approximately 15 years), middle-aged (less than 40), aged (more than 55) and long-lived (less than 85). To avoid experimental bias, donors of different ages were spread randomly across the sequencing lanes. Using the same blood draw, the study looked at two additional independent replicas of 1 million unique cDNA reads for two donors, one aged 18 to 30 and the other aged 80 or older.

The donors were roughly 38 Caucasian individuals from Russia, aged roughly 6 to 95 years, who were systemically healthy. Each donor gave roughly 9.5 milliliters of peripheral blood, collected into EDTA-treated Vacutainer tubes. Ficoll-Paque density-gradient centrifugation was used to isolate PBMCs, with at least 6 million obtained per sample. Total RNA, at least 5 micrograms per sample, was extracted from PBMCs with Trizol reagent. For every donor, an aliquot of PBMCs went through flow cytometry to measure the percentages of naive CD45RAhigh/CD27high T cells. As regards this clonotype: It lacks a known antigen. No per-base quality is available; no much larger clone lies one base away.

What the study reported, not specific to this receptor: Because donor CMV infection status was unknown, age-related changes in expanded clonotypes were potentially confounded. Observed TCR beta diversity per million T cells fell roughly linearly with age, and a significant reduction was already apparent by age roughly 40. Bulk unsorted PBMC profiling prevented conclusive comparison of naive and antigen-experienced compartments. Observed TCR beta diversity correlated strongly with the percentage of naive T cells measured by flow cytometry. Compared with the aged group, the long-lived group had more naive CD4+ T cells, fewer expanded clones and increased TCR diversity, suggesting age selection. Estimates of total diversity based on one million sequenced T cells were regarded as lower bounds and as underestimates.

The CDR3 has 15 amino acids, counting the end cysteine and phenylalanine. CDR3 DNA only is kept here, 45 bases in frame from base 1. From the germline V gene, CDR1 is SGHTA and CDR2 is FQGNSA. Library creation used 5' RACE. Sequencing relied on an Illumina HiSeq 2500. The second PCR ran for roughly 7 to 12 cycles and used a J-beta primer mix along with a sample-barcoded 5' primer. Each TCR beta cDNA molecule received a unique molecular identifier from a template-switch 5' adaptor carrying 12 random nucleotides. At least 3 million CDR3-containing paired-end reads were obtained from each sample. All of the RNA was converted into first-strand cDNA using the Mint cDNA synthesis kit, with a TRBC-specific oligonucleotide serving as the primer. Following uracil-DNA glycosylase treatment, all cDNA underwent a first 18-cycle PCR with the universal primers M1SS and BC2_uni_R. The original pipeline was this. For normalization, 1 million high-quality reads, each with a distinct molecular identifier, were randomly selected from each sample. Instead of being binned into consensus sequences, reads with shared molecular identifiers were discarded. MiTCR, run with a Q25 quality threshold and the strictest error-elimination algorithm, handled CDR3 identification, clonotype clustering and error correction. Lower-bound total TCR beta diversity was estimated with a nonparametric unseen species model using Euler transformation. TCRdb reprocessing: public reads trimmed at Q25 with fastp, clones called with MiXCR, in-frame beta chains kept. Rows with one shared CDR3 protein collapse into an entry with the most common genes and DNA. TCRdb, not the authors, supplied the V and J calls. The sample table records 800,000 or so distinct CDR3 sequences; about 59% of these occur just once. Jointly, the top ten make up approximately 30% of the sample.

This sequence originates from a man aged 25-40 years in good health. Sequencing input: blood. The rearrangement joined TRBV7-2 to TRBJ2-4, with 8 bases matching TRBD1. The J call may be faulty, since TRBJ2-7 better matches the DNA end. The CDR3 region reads CASRLSGQAGHEQYF. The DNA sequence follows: TGTGCCAGCAGGTTGTCGGGACAGGCGGGCCACGAGCAGTACTTC.